Listed here are 16 T cell receptor beta chains from one sample, sequenced in a study of T cell responses to AZD1222 COVID-19 vaccine (dated by TCRdb to about 2021). Library construction relied on the immunoSEQ multiplex PCR assay. Not all clones reach the TCRdb copy of this immuneACCESS table, which keeps in-frame sequences only. Checked studies attribute under half of the gap to unresolved V genes and leave the rest unexplained. This sample holds 100,000 to 150,000 clones; approximately 85% were observed only once. The top ten hold about 8.6% of the sample. The time point label corresponds to: baseline before first vaccination. Material: peripheral blood, obtained on day 0 of AZD1222 vaccination. The receptors stem from an adult in good health.

This clone showed up just a few times. J is TRBJ2-2 and V is TRBV9; a weak D match, TRBD1 (6 bases). The CDR3 runs to 14 residues. Germline values: CDR1 SGDLS, CDR2 YYNGEE. The ends were cut back, 6 bases at V and 3 bases at J, with 12 bases in the middle. The CDR3 sequence: CASTRQVDTGELFF. In DNA form, the CDR3 reads TGTGCCAGCACACGACAGGTAGACACCGGGGAGCTGTTTTTT. Full variable domain (remainder filled in from reference TRBV9 and TRBJ2-2): DSGVTQTPKHLITATGQRVTLRCSPRSGDLSVYWYQQSLDQGLQFLIQYYNGEERAKGNILERFSAQQFPDLHSELNLSSLELGDSALYFCASTRQVDTGELFFGEGSRLTVL.

The chain links TRBV7-9 to TRBJ2-7; 7 bases are a match to TRBD2. The V and J ends lost 5 bases and 4 bases, in that order; junction bases with no gene match: 11. This CDR3 has 15 residues. Germline V gene sequence: CDR1 SEHNR, CDR2 FQNEAQ (reference sequence). CDR3 in DNA: TGTGCCAGCAGCCGCTCCCTAGCGGAGGATTACGAGCAGTACTTC. This translates into CASSRSLAEDYEQYF.

The V call is TRBV5-5, the J call TRBJ2-7, with 11 bases fitting TRBD2. Losses at the gene ends were 3 bases for V and 9 bases for J; bases not matched to a gene: 11. The CDR3 length is 15 residues. CDR1 and CDR2 from the germline V gene are SGHKS and YYEKEE (reference sequence). Here the CDR3 reads CASSSIPTSGETQYF. CDR3 bases: TGTGCCAGCAGCTCCATCCCGACTAGCGGGGAGACGCAGTACTTC.

V is TRBV27 and J is TRBJ1-2, with 7 bases lining up with TRBD1. The J segment lost 2 bases and the V segment lost 6 bases, leaving 9 bases of the junction unmatched. The CDR3 consists of 15 residues. Germline CDR1 is MNHEY and CDR2 is SMNVEV (reference sequence). Written as DNA, the CDR3 is TGTGCCAGCAGCCGAGACAGGGAGGCGAACTATGGCTACACCTTC. Its translation is CASSRDREANYGYTF.

CDR3 sequence (DNA): TGCGCCAGCAGCTTGGGACGGGCCAATGAAAAACTGTTTTTT. Translated, it gives CASSLGRANEKLFF. The chain employs TRBV5-1 and TRBJ1-4; D not certain. In germline, CDR1 is SGHRS, CDR2 YFSETQ. This CDR3 spans 14 amino acids. V was clipped by 0 bases and J by 5 bases, with 8 bases between them.

The table lists this clone with a count of one. The chain employs TRBV11-2 and TRBJ2-7; D call uncertain. With 5 bases removed from V and 5 bases from J, the gap between germline ends came to 10 bases. Germline V gene data show CDR1 as SGHAT and CDR2 as FQNNGV. This CDR3 is 12 amino acids long. Written as DNA, the CDR3 is TGTGCCAGCAGCCCAGACCGTGACGAGCAGTACTTC. Translating it yields CASSPDRDEQYF.

This chain links TRBV10-3 with TRBJ1-2; D is perhaps TRBD1 (5 bases). The CDR3 covers 16 residues. Looked up from germline, CDR1 is ENHRY and CDR2 is SYGVKD. The ends were cut back, 7 bases at V and 4 bases at J, with 22 bases in the middle. The CDR3 DNA reads TGTGCCATCAAAATAAGGGAGGAAGGGGATGGCTATGGCTACACCTTC. Its translation: CAIKIREEGDGYGYTF.

The rearrangement uses TRBV19 and TRBJ1-2; TRBD1 matches at 9 bases. J gave up 0 bases and V 5 bases, and 7 bases lay outside the gene matches. This CDR3 has 16 amino acids. From germline, CDR1 is LNHDA and CDR2 SQIVND (reference sequence). For the CDR3, the DNA is TGTGCCAGTAGTCAACAGGGGGCGTCAGCTAACTATGGCTACACCTTC. Its protein is CASSQQGASANYGYTF.

The chain links TRBV27 to TRBJ2-3; perhaps TRBD2 as D (6 bases). The germline CDR1 and CDR2 sequences are MNHEY and SMNVEV (reference sequence). Deletions cut 10 bases from V and 4 bases from J, with 15 bases between. This CDR3 is built from 13 residues. The CDR3 region has the DNA TGTGCCACCTCGACTAGGGCATCAGATACGCAGTATTTT. Protein sequence: CATSTRASDTQYF.

This sequence joins TRBV6-5 and TRBJ1-6; no reliable D call. V lost 7 bases and J lost 7, with 14 bases in between. Germline lookup yields CDR1 MNHEY and CDR2 SVGAGI. This CDR3 is 14 amino acids long. CDR3 amino acids: CASTPQRRNSPLHF. The CDR3 DNA is TGTGCCAGCACCCCCCAGAGAAGAAATTCACCCCTCCACTTT.

The V call is TRBV19, the J call TRBJ2-7; D unresolved. Germline CDR1 and CDR2: LNHDA and SQIVND (reference sequence). The CDR3 consists of 13 residues. Trimming left V 6 bases short and J 3 bases short, with 12 bases between. CDR3: CASRDSSRYEQYF. DNA for the CDR3: TGTGCCAGTAGAGACTCCAGTCGCTACGAGCAGTACTTC.

The chain has TRBV11-3 and TRBJ2-6; D is uncertain. Deletions cut 3 bases from V and 0 bases from J, with 6 bases between. This CDR3 contains 15 residues. Germline V gives CDR1 SGHNT, CDR2 YENEEA. The CDR3 sequence is CASSFWSSGANVLTF. In DNA form, the CDR3 reads TGTGCCAGCAGCTTTTGGAGCTCTGGGGCCAACGTCCTGACTTTC.

The V call is TRBV7-3, the J call TRBJ2-5; D is uncertain. The CDR3 is 13 residues long. V was shortened by 5 bases and J by 1 base, with 8 bases between the two germline ends. The V gene's germline CDR1 is SGHTA and CDR2 FQGTGA. The CDR3 DNA is TGTGCCAGCAGCCCCAACTCCCAAGAGACCCAGTACTTC. Its translation is CASSPNSQETQYF.

The chain has TRBV24-1 and TRBJ1-4; the D is unclear. The CDR3 loop spans 15 amino acids. Germline CDR1 is KGHDR and CDR2 is SFDVKD. V was trimmed by 3 bases and J by 0 bases, leaving 7 bases between them. CDR3 protein: CATSDGGATNEKLFF. The CDR3 DNA follows: TGTGCCACCAGTGATGGCGGTGCAACTAATGAAAAACTGTTTTTT.

The chain recombines TRBV5-4 with TRBJ2-3, with 12 nucleotides matching TRBD2. This CDR3 is 18 amino acids long. The V and J ends lost 1 base and 1 base, in that order; junction bases with no gene match: 7. The germline gives CDR1 SGHNT, CDR2 YYREEE (reference sequence). In nucleotides, the CDR3 is TGTGCCAGCAGCTTGATGGCTAGCGGGGGGGCTGGCACAGATACGCAGTATTTT. Translation gives CASSLMASGGAGTDTQYF.

This chain links TRBV19 with TRBJ1-1; TRBD1 matches 9 bases. Germline V lookup: CDR1 LNHDA, CDR2 SQIVND (reference sequence). The CDR3 contains 14 residues. J gave up 6 bases and V 2 bases, and 4 bases lay outside the gene matches. CDR3: CASSITGGVAEAFF. The CDR3 region has the DNA TGTGCCAGTAGTATAACAGGGGGCGTAGCTGAAGCTTTCTTT.